Following are 6 T cell receptor beta chains from one sample sequenced in a study of cytomegalovirus exposure and HLA in healthy donors. The study ran its PCR with 60 Vbeta and 13 Jbeta primers. Measured with immunoSEQ multiplex PCR; TCRdb has only the in-frame clones, and not every one. The table records about 150,000 clones, nearly 80% of them present only once. Sequencing used PBMCs. Source of these receptors: a woman aged 30 to 39 in good health and CMV-seronegative.

V usage is TRBV11-2 and J usage is TRBJ1-1; D ambiguous. This CDR3 spans 14 amino acids. Trimming left V 3 bases short and J 1 base short, with 9 bases between. The germline V gene encodes CDR1 SGHAT and CDR2 FQNNGV. CDR3 sequence: CASSFAGENTEAFF. The CDR3 bases are TGTGCCAGCAGCTTCGCCGGGGAGAACACTGAAGCTTTCTTT. The entire variable domain, with the rest obtained from reference TRBV11-2 and TRBJ1-1, is as follows: EAGVAQSPRYKIIEKRQSVAFWCNPISGHATLYWYQQILGQGPKLLIQFQNNGVVDDSQLPKDRFSAERLKGVDSTLKIQPAKLEDSAVYLCASSFAGENTEAFFGQGTRLTVV.

This clone was seen just once. The chain links TRBV29-1 to TRBJ1-2; D is perhaps TRBD1 (6 bases). The CDR3 length is 13 residues. CDR1 and CDR2 from the germline V gene are SQVTM and ANQGSEA. With 6 bases removed from V and 6 bases from J, the gap between germline ends came to 17 bases. The CDR3 bases are TGCAGCGTCCTGGATAACAGGGACCATGGCTACACCTTC. Its translation is CSVLDNRDHGYTF. The full variable domain, completed using reference TRBV29-1 and TRBJ1-2, is SAVISQKPSRDICQRGTSLTIQCQVDSQVTMMFWYRQQPGQSLTLIATANQGSEATYESGFVIDKFPISRPNLTFSTLTVSNMSPEDSSIYLCSVLDNRDHGYTFGSGTRLTVV.

The chain links TRBV2 to TRBJ1-1, with D possibly TRBD1 on 5 matching bases. CDR3 length: 14 residues. V lost 6 bases to trimming and J lost 4 bases, with 15 bases between them. Germline CDR1 is SNHLY and CDR2 is FYNNEI. The CDR3 spells CASRLQSGGTEAFF. The CDR3 DNA sequence: TGTGCCAGCAGGCTACAGTCGGGGGGCACTGAAGCTTTCTTT. The whole variable domain, filled in from reference TRBV2 and TRBJ1-1, reads EPEVTQTPSHQVTQMGQEVILRCVPISNHLYFYWYRQILGQKVEFLVSFYNNEISEKSEIFDDQFSVERPDGSNFTLKIRSTKLEDSAMYFCASRLQSGGTEAFFGQGTRLTVV.

The V gene is TRBV7-2, the J gene TRBJ2-4, with TRBD2 matching 9 bases. The CDR3 is made up of 13 amino acids. Trimming removed 2 bases from V and 10 bases from J; junction bases left unmatched: 3. Germline loops: CDR1 SGHTA, CDR2 FQGNSA. The CDR3 sequence: CASSLRTSEIQYF. For the CDR3, the DNA is TGTGCCAGCAGCTTAAGGACTAGCGAGATTCAGTACTTC.

J is TRBJ2-5 and V is TRBV28; D possibly corresponds to TRBD2 (6 bases). From germline, CDR1 is MDHEN and CDR2 SYDVKM. The CDR3 length is 15 residues. V shed 5 bases and J shed 6 bases, with 19 bases lying between them. CDR3 loop: CASSLTGTHGKTQYF. CDR3 bases: TGTGCCAGCAGTCTGACCGGGACTCACGGGAAGACCCAGTACTTC.

For this clone: Distinct nucleotide sequences in the sample also encode this CDR3. The chain carries TRBV9 and TRBJ2-3; 8 bases match TRBD2. The CDR3 length is 16 residues. CDR1 and CDR2 (germline): SGDLS, YYNGEE. The ends lost 0 bases at V and 1 base at J; junction bases unmatched: 4. The CDR3 DNA reads TGTGCCAGCAGCGTAGTTGGGACTAGTGGCACAGATACGCAGTATTTT. Its translation: CASSVVGTSGTDTQYF.